Below are 18 T cell receptor beta chains sequenced from a single sample in a study of blood T cell repertoires in COVID-19. Sequencing used immunoSEQ multiplex PCR; TCRdb keeps in-frame clones, though not all of them. The table has some 52,000 clones, 90% seen once; the top ten hold about 3.4%. Material: peripheral blood. These receptors all come from a human donor in a cohort sampled during active COVID-19.

The rearrangement uses TRBV9 and TRBJ1-4, with D possibly TRBD1 on 5 matching bases. Germline V gene data show CDR1 as SGDLS and CDR2 as YYNGEE. V shed 3 bases and J shed 4 bases, with 22 bases lying between them. The CDR3 is 18 amino acids. The CDR3 loop is CASSAGTPGTFLNEKLFF. In DNA, the CDR3 is TGTGCCAGCAGCGCAGGAACTCCCGGGACTTTCCTTAATGAAAAACTGTTTTTT.

This clone is categorized as medium-sized. The rearrangement joins TRBV11-2 to TRBJ2-1; 14 bases align to TRBD2. The CDR3 is made up of 16 amino acids. V shed 5 bases, J shed 5 bases, and the junction held 5 bases outside the gene matches. CDR1 is SGHAT, CDR2 FQNNGV, per germline. Written as DNA, the CDR3 is TGTGCCAGCAGCCCACCGGGACTAGCGGGAGACAATGAGCAGTTCTTC. It specifies CASSPPGLAGDNEQFF.

This clone was seen a few times. The genes are TRBV18 and TRBJ1-1; TRBD1 matches at 7 bases. V lost 6 bases and J lost 1; bases outside the gene matches: 8. The CDR3 runs 15 residues. CDR1 KGHSH and CDR2 LQKENI come from the germline V gene. The CDR3 nucleotides are TGTGCCAGCTCGAATTCCGGACAGGCGAACACTGAAGCTTTCTTT. It yields the protein CASSNSGQANTEAFF.

J is TRBJ2-1 and V is TRBV10-2; D is unresolved. Germline lookup yields CDR1 WSHSY and CDR2 SAAADI. The CDR3 is made up of 14 amino acids. Trimming pared 0 bases from V and 7 bases from J, leaving 10 bases between. The CDR3 here is CASSESTLGNEQFF. The CDR3 DNA reads as TGCGCCAGCAGTGAGTCGACTCTAGGAAATGAGCAGTTCTTC.

The chain combines TRBV7-9 with TRBJ2-2, with no clear D. Between the trimmed V and J ends, which lost 0 bases and 0 bases, there was a span of 2 bases. Looked up from germline, CDR1 is SEHNR and CDR2 is FQNEAQ (reference sequence). The length of the CDR3 is 14 residues. In DNA, the CDR3 is TGTGCCAGCAGCTTAGCCGCGAACACCGGGGAGCTGTTTTTT. This codes for CASSLAANTGELFF. The variable domain in full, completed from reference TRBV7-9 and TRBJ2-2, reads DTGVSQNPRHKITKRGQNVTFRCDPISEHNRLYWYRQTLGQGPEFLTYFQNEAQLEKSRLLSDRFSAERPKGSFSTLEIQRTEQGDSAMYLCASSLAANTGELFFGEGSRLTVL.

The rearrangement links TRBV30 to TRBJ2-2, with D possibly being TRBD1 (6 bases). Looked up from germline, CDR1 is GTSNPN and CDR2 is SVGIG (reference sequence). V lost 0 bases and J lost 7, with 15 bases in between. The CDR3 runs to 15 residues. CDR3 in amino acids: CAWSVIFRGGGELFF. CDR3 in DNA: TGTGCCTGGAGTGTAATTTTCAGGGGCGGCGGGGAGCTGTTTTTT.

This chain links TRBV5-1 with TRBJ2-1; maybe TRBD2 (5 bases). The V gene lost 4 bases and the J gene lost 2 bases, with 16 bases spanning the gap. Per the germline V gene, CDR1 is SGHRS and CDR2 is YFSETQ. The CDR3 consists of 16 residues. The CDR3 spells CASSPPMSGPYNEQFF. The CDR3 DNA sequence: TGCGCCAGCAGCCCCCCTATGAGCGGCCCCTACAATGAGCAGTTCTTC.

The chain recombines TRBV9 with TRBJ2-7; 11 bases line up with TRBD1. The J segment lost 2 bases and the V segment lost 4 bases, leaving 5 bases of the junction unmatched. CDR1 is SGDLS, CDR2 YYNGEE, per germline. This CDR3 comprises 15 residues. The CDR3 spells CASSLGQGAAYEQYF. In nucleotides, the CDR3 is TGTGCCAGCAGCCTCGGACAGGGGGCCGCCTACGAGCAGTACTTC.

The V gene is TRBV6-6, the J gene TRBJ2-2, with TRBD1 as a possible D gene (5 bases). V was shortened by 5 bases and J by 4 bases, with 17 bases between the two germline ends. Germline V gene lookup returns CDR1 MNHNY and CDR2 SVGAGI (reference sequence). The CDR3 is made up of 16 amino acids. CDR3 in DNA: TGTGCCAGCAGTACTACAGGATCCCCGATCACCGGGGAGCTGTTTTTT. Protein sequence: CASSTTGSPITGELFF.

The rearrangement links TRBV6-2 or TRBV6-3 to TRBJ2-5, with 7 bases lining up with TRBD2. The germline V gene encodes CDR1 MNHEY and CDR2 SVGEGT. The CDR3 is made up of 14 amino acids. With 6 bases clipped from V and 5 bases from J, the junction kept 9 bases outside the gene matches. CDR3 in DNA: TGTGCCAGCAGCCCTAGCGGTCCCCGGGAGACCCAGTACTTC. Amino acid sequence: CASSPSGPRETQYF.

The V and J genes are TRBV27 and TRBJ1-6, with a possible D match to TRBD1 (6 bases). This CDR3 is 13 amino acids long. V gave up 3 bases and J gave up 9 bases, with 9 bases separating them. Germline V gene data show CDR1 as MNHEY and CDR2 as SMNVEV (reference sequence). The CDR3 DNA sequence: TGTGCCAGCAGTTTGGGGGCTGGTTCACCCCTCCACTTT. It yields the protein CASSLGAGSPLHF.

This clone was detected once. The chain employs TRBV19 and TRBJ2-1; TRBD2 might be the D (6 bases). V lost 6 bases and J 5 bases, leaving 17 bases between the germline ends. CDR1 LNHDA and CDR2 SQIVND come from the germline V gene (reference sequence). The CDR3 loop spans 15 amino acids. CDR3 loop: CASRTTGLGDNEQFF. In nucleotides, the CDR3 is TGTGCCAGTAGAACCACGGGACTTGGTGACAATGAGCAGTTCTTC.

The chain employs TRBV13 and TRBJ2-1, with 16 bases lining up with TRBD2. This CDR3 has 17 residues. With 5 bases clipped from V and 7 bases from J, the junction kept 8 bases outside the gene matches. Germline V gives CDR1 PRHDT, CDR2 FYEKMQ (reference sequence). The CDR3 region has the DNA TGTGCCAGCAGCCTGGGACTAGCGGGAGGGCCGGCAAATGAGCAGTTCTTC. Translation gives CASSLGLAGGPANEQFF.

The gene calls are TRBV13 and TRBJ2-1; 7 bases map to TRBD2. V lost 0 bases and J lost 8; bases outside the gene matches: 7. CDR1 and CDR2 from the germline V gene are PRHDT and FYEKMQ (reference sequence). The CDR3 is 15 residues long. CDR3 nucleotides: TGTGCCAGCAGCTTAGGCCCATCTAGCGGTCATGAGCAGTTCTTC. Its protein is CASSLGPSSGHEQFF.

V is TRBV6-5 and J is TRBJ2-7; TRBD1 is a possible D gene (5 bases). Germline lookup yields CDR1 MNHEY and CDR2 SVGAGI. V lost 6 bases and J 2 bases, leaving 17 bases between the germline ends. The CDR3 totals 15 residues. This chain's CDR3 is CASRQTAPGAYEQYF. CDR3 in DNA: TGTGCCAGCAGACAGACAGCCCCGGGTGCCTACGAGCAGTACTTC.

V usage is TRBV6-6 and J usage is TRBJ2-1; TRBD2 aligns across 11 bases. The CDR3 is 16 residues long. V shed 0 bases and J 5 bases; nucleotides not matched to a gene: 3. Per the germline V gene, CDR1 is MNHNY and CDR2 is SVGAGI (reference sequence). CDR3: CASSYSRLAGNNEQFF. DNA of the CDR3: TGTGCCAGCAGTTACTCAAGACTAGCGGGAAACAATGAGCAGTTCTTC.

This clone was seen once. This sequence joins TRBV29-1 and TRBJ2-5; 8 bases are shared with TRBD2. Germline V lookup: CDR1 SQVTM, CDR2 ANQGSEA. V gave up 0 bases and J gave up 2 bases; unmatched junction bases: 14. The CDR3 runs to 18 residues. The DNA of the CDR3 is TGCAGCGTTGAAGATCGGGGTAGCGGGGAGGCCTCACAAGAGACCCAGTACTTC. It encodes CSVEDRGSGEASQETQYF.

The chain combines TRBV7-9 with TRBJ1-2; 7 bases match TRBD1. The CDR3 covers 16 residues. The V gene end was trimmed by 3 bases and the J gene end by 3 bases; junction bases not matched to a gene: 10. The germline CDR1 and CDR2 sequences are SEHNR and FQNEAQ (reference sequence). CDR3: CASSFARKGQDYGYTF. The CDR3 coding sequence is TGTGCCAGCAGCTTCGCACGAAAAGGACAGGACTATGGCTACACCTTC.